A selection of T cell receptor beta chains follows, all from one sample in a study of blood T cells in healthy people across ages. TCRdb re-derived calls from the 5' RACE reads in MiXCR, one entry per CDR3 protein. The sample comprises 1,500,000 or so distinct CDR3 sequences, approximately 42% of which are singletons, and 4% rests with the top ten. The specimen was blood. The receptors were gathered from a woman aged 18-29 years in good health. Each CDR3 is given with its conserved first and last residue. A D gene is named only where the DNA matches it firmly. Clone size appears in some rows only: once, few, many, or a class for an expanded clone.

v_call: TRBV5-6
clone_size: few
j_call: TRBJ1-5
d_call: -
cdr3_aa: CASSLFRQPQHF
cdr3_nt: TGTGCCAGCAGCTTGTTCCGGCAGCCCCAGCATTTT

v_call: TRBV27
clone_size: -
j_call: TRBJ2-5
d_call: TRBD1
cdr3_aa: CASSEMTGGEGTQYF
cdr3_nt: TGTGCCAGCAGTGAAATGACAGGGGGCGAAGGGACCCAGTACTTC

v_call: TRBV25-1
clone_size: -
j_call: TRBJ2-7
d_call: TRBD2
cdr3_aa: CASSTGTSGRGSYNEQYF
cdr3_nt: TGTGCCAGCAGTACAGGGACTAGCGGGAGGGGCTCCTACAATGAGCAGTACTTC

v_call: TRBV20-1
clone_size: -
j_call: TRBJ1-2
d_call: -
cdr3_aa: CSARSGRGPNFYGYTF
cdr3_nt: TGCAGTGCTAGATCCGGCCGGGGGCCGAACTTTTATGGCTACACCTTC

v_call: TRBV12-3/TRBV12-4
clone_size: -
j_call: TRBJ2-7
d_call: -
cdr3_aa: CASSSLTVYEQYF
cdr3_nt: TGTGCCAGCAGTTCCCTGACAGTGTACGAGCAGTACTTC

v_call: TRBV20-1
clone_size: -
j_call: TRBJ1-2
d_call: -
cdr3_aa: CSAYNNYGCTF
cdr3_nt: TGCAGTGCTTACAATAACTATGGCTGCACCTTC

v_call: TRBV20-1
clone_size: few
j_call: TRBJ2-7
d_call: -
cdr3_aa: CSALPLSLSYNEQYF
cdr3_nt: TGCAGTGCTTTACCCCTTTCTCTCTCCTACAATGAGCAGTACTTC

v_call: TRBV7-9
clone_size: -
j_call: TRBJ1-2
d_call: -
cdr3_aa: CASSIGGDGYTF
cdr3_nt: TGTGCCAGCAGCATAGGAGGGGATGGCTACACCTTC

v_call: TRBV27
clone_size: -
j_call: TRBJ2-1
d_call: TRBD1
cdr3_aa: CASSLRGQGAYNEQFF
cdr3_nt: TGTGCCAGCAGTCTCCGGGGACAGGGGGCGTACAATGAGCAGTTCTTC

v_call: TRBV29-1
clone_size: -
j_call: TRBJ2-1
d_call: TRBD2
cdr3_aa: CSVGFTSAYNEQFF
cdr3_nt: TGCAGCGTTGGGTTTACTAGCGCCTACAATGAGCAGTTCTTC

v_call: TRBV4-3
clone_size: -
j_call: TRBJ1-1
d_call: -
cdr3_aa: CASRAGSKAFF
cdr3_nt: TGCGCCAGCAGGGCAGGGTCCAAAGCTTTCTTT

v_call: TRBV7-4
clone_size: -
j_call: TRBJ1-1
d_call: -
cdr3_aa: CASTGGGEWTEAFF
cdr3_nt: TGTGCCAGCACGGGGGGGGGGGAGTGGACTGAAGCTTTCTTT

v_call: TRBV9
clone_size: -
j_call: TRBJ1-6
d_call: -
cdr3_aa: CASSVSGSPPHF
cdr3_nt: TGTGCCAGCAGCGTTTCGGGTTCACCCCCCCACTTT

v_call: TRBV20-1
clone_size: -
j_call: TRBJ2-5
d_call: TRBD2
cdr3_aa: CSAPETSERETQYF
cdr3_nt: TGCAGTGCTCCCGAGACTAGCGAGAGGGAGACCCAGTACTTC

v_call: TRBV5-1
clone_size: -
j_call: TRBJ2-3
d_call: -
cdr3_aa: CASGGGISPDTQYF
cdr3_nt: TGCGCCAGCGGTGGGGGGATCAGTCCAGATACGCAGTATTTT

v_call: TRBV4-2
clone_size: -
j_call: TRBJ2-3
d_call: TRBD2
cdr3_aa: CASSRQGTSGNSDTQYF
cdr3_nt: TGTGCCAGCAGCCGGCAAGGGACTAGCGGGAACTCCGATACGCAGTATTTT

v_call: TRBV7-2
clone_size: -
j_call: TRBJ2-3
d_call: TRBD2
cdr3_aa: CASSTGPAGGADTQYF
cdr3_nt: TGTGCCAGCAGCACGGGACCAGCGGGAGGGGCTGATACGCAGTATTTT

v_call: TRBV20-1
clone_size: few
j_call: TRBJ2-5
d_call: -
cdr3_aa: CSAKRLNINGETQYF
cdr3_nt: TGCAGTGCAAAGCGGCTCAACATTAACGGAGAGACCCAGTACTTC

v_call: TRBV4-1
clone_size: -
j_call: TRBJ1-1
d_call: -
cdr3_aa: CASSHSLQQGNTEAFF
cdr3_nt: TGCGCCAGCAGCCACTCCTTACAGCAGGGGAACACTGAAGCTTTCTTT

v_call: TRBV7-8
clone_size: -
j_call: TRBJ2-1
d_call: TRBD2
cdr3_aa: CASSSLRLAAVHSYNEQFF
cdr3_nt: TGTGCCAGCAGCTCCTTGCGGCTAGCGGCTGTCCACTCCTACAATGAGCAGTTCTTC

v_call: TRBV6-5
clone_size: few
j_call: TRBJ1-2
d_call: -
cdr3_aa: CASSYTGYGYTF
cdr3_nt: TGTGCCAGCAGTTACACAGGGTATGGCTACACCTTC

v_call: TRBV5-1
clone_size: -
j_call: TRBJ2-7
d_call: TRBD2
cdr3_aa: CASRSGTNAYEQYF
cdr3_nt: TGCGCCAGCAGATCCGGGACTAACGCCTACGAGCAGTACTTC

v_call: TRBV5-1
clone_size: -
j_call: TRBJ1-1
d_call: -
cdr3_aa: CASSLLSGVTEAFF
cdr3_nt: TGCGCCAGCAGCTTGCTGTCTGGGGTGACTGAAGCTTTCTTT

v_call: TRBV12-3/TRBV12-4
clone_size: many
j_call: TRBJ1-5
d_call: -
cdr3_aa: CASKRTDIVHQPQHF
cdr3_nt: TGTGCCAGCAAAAGGACCGATATTGTCCATCAGCCCCAGCATTTT

v_call: TRBV6-5
clone_size: -
j_call: TRBJ2-1
d_call: TRBD2
cdr3_aa: CASSYDPTSGGGNEQFF
cdr3_nt: TGTGCCAGCAGTTACGACCCGACTAGCGGGGGAGGGAATGAGCAGTTCTTC

v_call: TRBV29-1
clone_size: once
j_call: TRBJ2-7
d_call: TRBD2
cdr3_aa: CSVAGGLAGGPSPYEQYF
cdr3_nt: TGCAGCGTTGCCGGGGGGCTAGCGGGAGGACCATCACCTTACGAGCAGTACTTC

v_call: TRBV6-5
clone_size: few
j_call: TRBJ2-3
d_call: TRBD2
cdr3_aa: CASSYGTSGLSTDTQYF
cdr3_nt: TGTGCCAGCAGTTACGGGACTAGCGGGCTGAGCACAGATACGCAGTATTTT

v_call: TRBV20-1
clone_size: -
j_call: TRBJ2-5
d_call: -
cdr3_aa: CSAGRWGETQYF
cdr3_nt: TGCAGTGCGGGACGGTGGGGAGAGACCCAGTACTTC

v_call: TRBV5-5
clone_size: -
j_call: TRBJ2-1
d_call: TRBD2
cdr3_aa: CASSLSGDLSRQFF
cdr3_nt: TGTGCCAGCAGCTTGAGCGGGGACCTCAGTCGACAGTTCTTC

v_call: TRBV7-2
clone_size: once
j_call: TRBJ2-1
d_call: -
cdr3_aa: CASSSEGEGGNEQFF
cdr3_nt: TGTGCCAGCAGCTCTGAGGGGGAGGGAGGGAATGAGCAGTTCTTC

v_call: TRBV14
clone_size: -
j_call: TRBJ2-3
d_call: -
cdr3_aa: CASSQNRLKRDTQYF
cdr3_nt: TGTGCCAGCAGCCAAAATCGGTTGAAGCGAGATACGCAGTATTTT

v_call: TRBV7-9
clone_size: -
j_call: TRBJ2-7
d_call: TRBD2
cdr3_aa: CASSSYLAGALSYEQYF
cdr3_nt: TGTGCCAGCAGCTCCTATCTAGCGGGGGCCCTCTCCTACGAGCAGTACTTC

v_call: TRBV7-6
clone_size: -
j_call: TRBJ1-5
d_call: -
cdr3_aa: CASSLGGGGQPLHF
cdr3_nt: TGTGCCAGCAGCTTAGGGGGGGGCGGTCAGCCCCTGCATTTT

v_call: TRBV28
clone_size: -
j_call: TRBJ2-3
d_call: -
cdr3_aa: CASSLGTPADTQYF
cdr3_nt: TGTGCCAGCAGTTTAGGGACCCCCGCAGATACGCAGTATTTT

v_call: TRBV28
clone_size: -
j_call: TRBJ1-2
d_call: -
cdr3_aa: CASSYSSANYGYTF
cdr3_nt: TGTGCCAGCAGTTACAGTTCAGCTAACTATGGCTACACCTTC

v_call: TRBV4-2
clone_size: -
j_call: TRBJ1-2
d_call: -
cdr3_aa: CASSINEGTDYGYTF
cdr3_nt: TGTGCCAGCAGCATAAATGAGGGGACGGACTATGGCTACACCTTC

v_call: TRBV7-9
clone_size: few
j_call: TRBJ1-5
d_call: -
cdr3_aa: CASSLSNGGAGQPQHF
cdr3_nt: TGTGCCAGCAGCCTTAGCAATGGGGGCGCTGGGCAGCCCCAGCATTTT

v_call: TRBV4-2
clone_size: -
j_call: TRBJ2-7
d_call: -
cdr3_aa: CASSQDAGYYEQYF
cdr3_nt: TGTGCCAGCAGCCAAGATGCGGGCTACTACGAGCAGTACTTC

v_call: TRBV7-2
clone_size: few
j_call: TRBJ2-7
d_call: TRBD2
cdr3_aa: CASSLFASGAYEQYF
cdr3_nt: TGTGCCAGCAGCTTATTCGCTAGCGGGGCATACGAGCAGTACTTC

v_call: TRBV6-2/TRBV6-3
clone_size: -
j_call: TRBJ2-7
d_call: TRBD1
cdr3_aa: CASSYWTGVDEQYF
cdr3_nt: TGTGCCAGCAGTTACTGGACAGGGGTGGACGAGCAGTACTTC

v_call: TRBV20-1
clone_size: few
j_call: TRBJ2-7
d_call: -
cdr3_aa: CSAERTFGAYEQYF
cdr3_nt: TGCAGTGCGGAGAGGACCTTTGGGGCCTACGAGCAGTACTTC

v_call: TRBV5-1
clone_size: -
j_call: TRBJ1-6
d_call: TRBD1
cdr3_aa: CASSKGQNNSPLHF
cdr3_nt: TGCGCCAGCAGCAAGGGACAGAATAATTCACCCCTCCACTTT

v_call: TRBV29-1
clone_size: -
j_call: TRBJ1-1
d_call: -
cdr3_aa: CSVEEGGATEAFF
cdr3_nt: TGCAGCGTTGAAGAGGGGGGGGCCACTGAAGCTTTCTTT

v_call: TRBV27
clone_size: -
j_call: TRBJ2-3
d_call: TRBD2
cdr3_aa: CASSLRGSIADTQYF
cdr3_nt: TGTGCCAGCAGTTTGCGCGGGAGTATAGCAGATACGCAGTATTTT

v_call: TRBV20-1
clone_size: -
j_call: TRBJ1-4
d_call: TRBD1
cdr3_aa: CSARADRGVGLFF
cdr3_nt: TGCAGTGCTAGAGCCGACAGGGGTGTGGGACTGTTTTTT

v_call: TRBV2
clone_size: once
j_call: TRBJ2-6
d_call: -
cdr3_aa: CASSEALQGRLCANVLTF
cdr3_nt: TGTGCCAGCAGTGAAGCGCTTCAGGGCAGGCTATGTGCCAACGTCCTGACTTTC

v_call: TRBV24-1
clone_size: -
j_call: TRBJ1-2
d_call: -
cdr3_aa: CATSDGSWGYTF
cdr3_nt: TGTGCCACCAGTGATGGGTCCTGGGGCTACACCTTC

v_call: TRBV20-1
clone_size: few
j_call: TRBJ1-6
d_call: -
cdr3_aa: CSAKQSSTYNSPLHF
cdr3_nt: TGCAGTGCTAAACAGAGTAGCACCTATAATTCACCCCTCCACTTT

v_call: TRBV6-1
clone_size: -
j_call: TRBJ1-5
d_call: -
cdr3_aa: CASSEGGPRNQPQHF
cdr3_nt: TGTGCCAGCAGTGAAGGGGGGCCACGGAATCAGCCCCAGCATTTT

v_call: TRBV4-3
clone_size: few
j_call: TRBJ2-2
d_call: -
cdr3_aa: CASSQELGVNTGELFF
cdr3_nt: TGCGCCAGCAGCCAAGAATTAGGGGTGAACACCGGGGAGCTGTTTTTT

v_call: TRBV12-3/TRBV12-4
clone_size: -
j_call: TRBJ1-4
d_call: TRBD1
cdr3_aa: CASSFGWTGGLYEKLFF
cdr3_nt: TGTGCCAGCAGTTTCGGCTGGACAGGGGGGTTGTATGAAAAACTGTTTTTT

v_call: TRBV7-8
clone_size: -
j_call: TRBJ2-1
d_call: -
cdr3_aa: CASSLGGSWVGDVQFF
cdr3_nt: TGTGCCAGCAGCTTAGGGGGCAGTTGGGTTGGTGATGTGCAGTTCTTC

v_call: TRBV20-1
clone_size: -
j_call: TRBJ2-5
d_call: TRBD2
cdr3_aa: CSAMGRRAGGETQYF
cdr3_nt: TGCAGTGCTATGGGCCGTAGGGCGGGAGGTGAGACCCAGTACTTC

v_call: TRBV4-1
clone_size: -
j_call: TRBJ2-1
d_call: TRBD2
cdr3_aa: CASRPGLADGNEQFF
cdr3_nt: TGCGCCAGCAGACCGGGACTAGCGGACGGGAATGAGCAGTTCTTC

v_call: TRBV5-1
clone_size: -
j_call: TRBJ2-1
d_call: TRBD2
cdr3_aa: CASSLREGPDEQFF
cdr3_nt: TGCGCCAGCAGCTTGAGGGAGGGCCCTGATGAGCAGTTCTTC

v_call: TRBV20-1
clone_size: few
j_call: TRBJ2-1
d_call: -
cdr3_aa: CSATRAGDEQFF
cdr3_nt: TGCAGTGCTACCCGTGCTGGGGATGAGCAGTTCTTC

v_call: TRBV29-1
clone_size: many
j_call: TRBJ2-7
d_call: -
cdr3_aa: CSVRGSYEQYF
cdr3_nt: TGCAGCGTGCGGGGTTCCTACGAGCAGTACTTC

v_call: TRBV4-3
clone_size: -
j_call: TRBJ1-1
d_call: -
cdr3_aa: CASSQDLTGVVPEAFF
cdr3_nt: TGCGCCAGCAGCCAAGATCTAACAGGCGTAGTCCCTGAAGCTTTCTTT

v_call: TRBV20-1
clone_size: -
j_call: TRBJ2-3
d_call: TRBD2
cdr3_aa: CSAFSGGGTDTQYF
cdr3_nt: TGCAGTGCTTTCTCCGGGGGGGGCACAGATACGCAGTATTTT